This TCR beta chain originates from a study of blood T cell repertoires in COVID-19. Overall study context: Material from acute and convalescent COVID-19 was sourced from the United States, Italy and Spain. The cDNA or gDNA used as material had been derived from T cells, B-cell-depleted T cells, or PBMCs.

V lost 2 bases and J 8 bases, leaving 6 bases between the germline ends. The CDR3 is 12 residues long. In the source study's methods: For nucleated cells, counts were estimated from reference gene primer amplification. The repertoire was sequenced with immunoSEQ multiplex PCR; TCRdb's copy has only in-frame clones and lacks some. The V and J calls and the clone size are those of that table, but D and trimming were determined from the DNA. The table includes 150,000 to 200,000 clones, 80% to 90% detected once. The TCR originated in a man aged 55-75 years with acute or convalescent COVID-19. The sequenced material came from peripheral blood. V is TRBV12-3 or TRBV12-4 and J is TRBJ1-4; D gene ambiguous. The CDR3: CASSLIGEKLFF. CDR3 sequence (DNA): TGTGCCAGCAGTTTAATCGGGGAAAAACTGTTTTTT.